The 2 T cell receptor beta chains in this list originate from one sample, sequenced in a study of T cell responses to AZD1222 COVID-19 vaccine. Using immunoSEQ multiplex PCR, the repertoire was profiled, and TCRdb retains in-frame clones only, with some absent. The data show around 160,000 clones, roughly 91% seen once. Sequences were derived from peripheral blood, sampled on day 0 of AZD1222 vaccination. These receptors were obtained from an adult in good health.

The V and J genes are TRBV24-1 and TRBJ2-3; D call uncertain. There are 14 residues in the CDR3. Trimming cost V 5 bases and J 8 bases, with 16 bases left between them. From germline, CDR1 is KGHDR and CDR2 SFDVKD. The CDR3 nucleotides are TGTGCCACCAGTGGCCCCTCGGGCATGGGTACGCAGTATTTT. It translates to CATSGPSGMGTQYF.

The V gene is TRBV7-8, the J gene TRBJ1-3; D gene unclear. The V end was cut by 3 bases, the J end by 0 bases, with 6 bases between. CDR3 length equals 14 residues. Germline-derived CDR1 and CDR2 are SGHVS and FQNEAQ. For the CDR3, the DNA is TGTGCCAGCAGCTTTCCCAACTCTGGAAACACCATATATTTT. It yields the protein CASSFPNSGNTIYF.